The clone carrying this T cell receptor beta chain occurred once. The entry originates in a study of blood T cell repertoires in COVID-19. Under the authors' procedure: Reference gene primer amplification yielded estimated nucleated cell counts. The data were produced by immunoSEQ multiplex PCR, yet TCRdb's version contains in-frame clones alone and is incomplete. The V and J calls and clone size were taken over from that table, and D and trimming were inferred from the DNA. The sample shows 150,000 to 200,000 clones, more than 75% of them seen only once. CDR3 size: 12 residues. The germline CDR1 and CDR2 sequences are MDHEN and SYDVKM. Between the trimmed V and J ends, which lost 5 bases and 5 bases, there was a span of 9 bases.

This clonotype originated in a woman aged 25 to 39 who had recovered from COVID-19. Sequenced sample: PBMCs or T cells enriched from blood (not recorded which). This chain links TRBV28 with TRBJ1-1, with D possibly matching TRBD1 (5 bases). CDR3 sequence reads: CASSTGGTEAFF. The CDR3 nucleotides are TGTGCCAGCAGTACGGGGGGAACTGAAGCTTTCTTT.